Below, one TCR beta chain is given with its context. Its antigen is unknown. The study pooled second doses at about 4 or about 12 weeks. The data were obtained in a study of T cell responses to AZD1222 COVID-19 vaccine. Study conclusions and caveats: Dominant at 160-218 and 743-854, vaccine-associated CD4 TCRs also spanned spike. Spike-specific TCR breadth and depth were elevated following two AZD1222 doses.

Clones were read by immunoSEQ multiplex PCR, and TCRdb kept only the in-frame ones, dropping some. The sample holds approximately 70,000 clones, about 80% seen once. CDR3 length: 15 amino acids. CDR1 and CDR2 (germline): LGHDT, YNNKEL (reference sequence). The V end was cut by 3 bases, the J end by 0 bases, with 6 bases between. The TCR was taken from an adult who received the AZD1222 COVID-19 vaccine. V and J are TRBV3-1 (or the pseudogene TRBV3-2) and TRBJ2-6, with a tentative D call TRBD1 (6 bases). The specimen was peripheral blood, collected 28 days after the second AZD1222 dose. Here the CDR3 reads CASSQDSSGANVLTF. The CDR3 bases are TGTGCCAGCAGCCAGGACAGCTCTGGGGCCAACGTCCTGACTTTC.